This TCR beta chain was sequenced during a study of response to subunit inactivated influenza vaccine. Study-wide points: The authors proposed limited new T cell recruitment per seasonal influenza vaccination.

MiXCR was run by TCRdb on the RT-PCR reads, yielding one entry per CDR3 protein. The repertoire holds about 620,000 distinct CDR3 sequences, with 10% to 15% as singletons. This clonotype was seen a handful of times. Its antigen is undetermined. Trimming removed 2 bases at V and 5 bases at J, with 13 bases between. Germline-derived CDR1 and CDR2 are SGHAT and FQNNGV. CDR3 length: 15 amino acids. V gene TRBV11-2 combines with J gene TRBJ2-1; D remains ambiguous. This clonotype was sampled from a man in his forties or fifties who received an inactivated influenza vaccine. The starting material was PBMCs from blood, obtained on the day of vaccination. CDR3 amino acids: CASSLIRTKDNEQFF. As DNA, the CDR3 is TGTGCCAGCAGCTTAATTCGGACGAAGGACAATGAGCAGTTCTTC.